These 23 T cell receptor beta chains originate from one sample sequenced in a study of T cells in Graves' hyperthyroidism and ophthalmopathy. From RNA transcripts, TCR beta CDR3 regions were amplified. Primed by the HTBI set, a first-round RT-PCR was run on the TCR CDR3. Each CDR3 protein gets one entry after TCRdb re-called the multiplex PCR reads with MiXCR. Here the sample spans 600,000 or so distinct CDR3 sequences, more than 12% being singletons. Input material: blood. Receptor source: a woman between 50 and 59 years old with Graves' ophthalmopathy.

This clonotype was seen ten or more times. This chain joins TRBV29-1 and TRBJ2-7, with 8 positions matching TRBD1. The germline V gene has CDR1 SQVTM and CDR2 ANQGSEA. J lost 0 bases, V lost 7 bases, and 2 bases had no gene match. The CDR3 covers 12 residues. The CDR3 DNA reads TGCAGCGCCACAGGGGGCTCCTACGAGCAGTACTTC. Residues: CSATGGSYEQYF.

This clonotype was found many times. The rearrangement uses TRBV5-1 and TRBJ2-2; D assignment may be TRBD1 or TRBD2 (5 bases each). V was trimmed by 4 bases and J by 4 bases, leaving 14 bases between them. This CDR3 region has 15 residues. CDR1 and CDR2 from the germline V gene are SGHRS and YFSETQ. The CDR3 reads CASSPGRPTTGELFF. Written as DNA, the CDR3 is TGCGCCAGCAGCCCGGGACGCCCGACCACCGGGGAGCTGTTTTTT.

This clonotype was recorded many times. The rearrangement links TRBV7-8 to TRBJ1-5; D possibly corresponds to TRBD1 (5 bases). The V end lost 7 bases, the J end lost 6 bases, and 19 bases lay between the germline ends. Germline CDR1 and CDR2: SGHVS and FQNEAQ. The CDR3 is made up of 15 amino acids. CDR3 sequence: CASNLGEGQGQPQHF. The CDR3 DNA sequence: TGTGCCAGCAACCTAGGGGAGGGGCAGGGTCAGCCCCAGCATTTT.

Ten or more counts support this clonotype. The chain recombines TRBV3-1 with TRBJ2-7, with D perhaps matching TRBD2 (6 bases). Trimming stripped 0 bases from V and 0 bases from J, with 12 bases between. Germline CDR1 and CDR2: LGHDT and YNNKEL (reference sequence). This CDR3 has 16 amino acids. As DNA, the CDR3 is TGTGCCAGCAGCCAAGATGGCGCGACTAGCTCCTACGAGCAGTACTTC. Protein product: CASSQDGATSSYEQYF.

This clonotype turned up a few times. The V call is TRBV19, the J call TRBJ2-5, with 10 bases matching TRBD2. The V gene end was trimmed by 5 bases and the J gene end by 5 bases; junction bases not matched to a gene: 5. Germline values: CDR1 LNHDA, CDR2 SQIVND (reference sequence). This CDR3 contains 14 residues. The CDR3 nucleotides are TGTGCCAGTAGTGGGCTAGCGGGAGTCGAGACCCAGTACTTC. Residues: CASSGLAGVETQYF.

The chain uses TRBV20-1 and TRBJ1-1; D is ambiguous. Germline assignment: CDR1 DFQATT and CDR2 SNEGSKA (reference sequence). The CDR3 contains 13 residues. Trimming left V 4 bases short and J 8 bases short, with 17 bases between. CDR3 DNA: TGCAGTGCTACCCGGGCCGTTATGAAGGAAGCTTTCTTT. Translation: CSATRAVMKEAFF.

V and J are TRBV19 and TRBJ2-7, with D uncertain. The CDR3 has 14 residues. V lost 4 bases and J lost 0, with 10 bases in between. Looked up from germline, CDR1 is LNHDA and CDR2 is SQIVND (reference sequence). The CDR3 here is CASSTVLVSYEQYF. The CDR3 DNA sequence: TGTGCCAGTAGTACAGTACTGGTCTCCTACGAGCAGTACTTC.

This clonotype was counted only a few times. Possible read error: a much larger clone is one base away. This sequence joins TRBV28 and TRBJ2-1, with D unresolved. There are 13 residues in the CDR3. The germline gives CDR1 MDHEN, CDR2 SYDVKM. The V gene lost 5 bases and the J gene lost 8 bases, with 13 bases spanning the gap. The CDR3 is CASSDLQNDEQFF. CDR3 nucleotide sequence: TGTGCCAGCAGTGACCTACAGAACGATGAGCAGTTCTTC.

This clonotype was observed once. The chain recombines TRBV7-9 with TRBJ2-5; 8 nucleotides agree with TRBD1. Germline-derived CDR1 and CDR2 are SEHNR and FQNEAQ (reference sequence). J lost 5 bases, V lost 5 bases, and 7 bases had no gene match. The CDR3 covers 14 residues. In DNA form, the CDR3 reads TGTGCCAGCAGCGCCGTCAGGGGGCACGAGACCCAGTACTTC. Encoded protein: CASSAVRGHETQYF.

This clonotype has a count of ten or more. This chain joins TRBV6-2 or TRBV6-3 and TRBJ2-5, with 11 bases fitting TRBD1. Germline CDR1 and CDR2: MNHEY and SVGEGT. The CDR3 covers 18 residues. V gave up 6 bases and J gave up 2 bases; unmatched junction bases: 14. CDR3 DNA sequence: TGTGCCAGCAGCTCCACCGTTGGGACAGGGGGAATGCAAGAGACCCAGTACTTC. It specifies CASSSTVGTGGMQETQYF.

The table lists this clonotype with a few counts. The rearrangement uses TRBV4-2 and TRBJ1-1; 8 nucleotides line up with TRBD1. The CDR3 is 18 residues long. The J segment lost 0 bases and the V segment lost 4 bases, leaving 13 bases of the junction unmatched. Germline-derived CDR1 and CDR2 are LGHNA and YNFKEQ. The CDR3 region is CASSRTDRAVLMNTEAFF. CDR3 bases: TGTGCCAGCAGCCGGACGGACAGGGCGGTATTGATGAACACTGAAGCTTTCTTT.

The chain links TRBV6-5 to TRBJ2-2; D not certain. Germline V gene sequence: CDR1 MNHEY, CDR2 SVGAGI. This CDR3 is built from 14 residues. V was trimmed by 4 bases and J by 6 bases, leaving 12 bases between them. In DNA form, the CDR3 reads TGTGCCAGCAGTTTGAAGTTTCTTTCCGGGGAGCTGTTTTTT. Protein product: CASSLKFLSGELFF.

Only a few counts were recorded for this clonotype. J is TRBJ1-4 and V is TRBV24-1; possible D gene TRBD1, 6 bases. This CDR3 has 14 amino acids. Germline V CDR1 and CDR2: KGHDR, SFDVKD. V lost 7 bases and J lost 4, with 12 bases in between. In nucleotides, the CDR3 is TGTGCCACCAGGCCCGGGACATTTAATGAAAAACTGTTTTTT. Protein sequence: CATRPGTFNEKLFF.

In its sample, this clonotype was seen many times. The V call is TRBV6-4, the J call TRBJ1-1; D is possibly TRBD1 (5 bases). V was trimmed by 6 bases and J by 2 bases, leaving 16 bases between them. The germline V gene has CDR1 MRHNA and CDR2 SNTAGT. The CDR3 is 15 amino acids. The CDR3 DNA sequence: TGTGCCAGCAGAAAAACCGGACAAAAAAACACTGAAGCTTTCTTT. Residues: CASRKTGQKNTEAFF.

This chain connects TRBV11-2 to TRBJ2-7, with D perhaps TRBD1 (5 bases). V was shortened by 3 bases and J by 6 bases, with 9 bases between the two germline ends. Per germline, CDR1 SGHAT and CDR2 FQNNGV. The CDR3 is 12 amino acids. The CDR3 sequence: CASSLVRAEQYF. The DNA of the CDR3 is TGTGCCAGCAGCTTGGTCAGGGCCGAGCAGTACTTC.

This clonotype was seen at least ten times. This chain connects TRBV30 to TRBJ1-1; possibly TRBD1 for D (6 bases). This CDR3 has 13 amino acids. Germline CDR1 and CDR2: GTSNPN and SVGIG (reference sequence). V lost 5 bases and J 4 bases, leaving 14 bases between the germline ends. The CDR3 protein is CAWLQGTGTEAFF. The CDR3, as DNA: TGTGCCTGGCTACAGGGAACCGGCACTGAAGCTTTCTTT.

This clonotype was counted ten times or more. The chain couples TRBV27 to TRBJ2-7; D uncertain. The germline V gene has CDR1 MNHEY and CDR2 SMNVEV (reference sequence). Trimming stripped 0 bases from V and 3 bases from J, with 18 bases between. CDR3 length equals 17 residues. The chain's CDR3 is CASSLSIGQIGNYEQYF. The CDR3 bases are TGTGCCAGCAGTTTATCGATAGGCCAGATAGGAAACTACGAGCAGTACTTC.

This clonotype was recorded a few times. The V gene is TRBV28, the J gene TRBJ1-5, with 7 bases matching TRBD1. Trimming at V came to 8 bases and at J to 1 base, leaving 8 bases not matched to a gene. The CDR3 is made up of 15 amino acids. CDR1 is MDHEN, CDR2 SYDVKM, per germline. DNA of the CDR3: TGTGCCAGCTCGCAGGGGGGTGAGAGCAATCAGCCCCAGCATTTT. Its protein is CASSQGGESNQPQHF.

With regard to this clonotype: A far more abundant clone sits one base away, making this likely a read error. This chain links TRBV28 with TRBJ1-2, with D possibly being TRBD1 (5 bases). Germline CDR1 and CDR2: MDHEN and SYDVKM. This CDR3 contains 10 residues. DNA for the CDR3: TGTGCCATCAGTGGGGGTGGCTACACCTTC. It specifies CAISGGGYTF.

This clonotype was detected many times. For the CDR3, the DNA is TGTGCCAGCAGTTCGGACGCCACCGGGGACTCGTACCAAGAGACCCAGTACTTC. Protein sequence: CASSSDATGDSYQETQYF. The chain is built from TRBV28 and TRBJ2-5, with D tentatively TRBD2 (6 bases). Germline lookup yields CDR1 MDHEN and CDR2 SYDVKM. V shed 4 bases and J shed 0 bases, with 21 bases lying between them. The CDR3 has 18 residues.

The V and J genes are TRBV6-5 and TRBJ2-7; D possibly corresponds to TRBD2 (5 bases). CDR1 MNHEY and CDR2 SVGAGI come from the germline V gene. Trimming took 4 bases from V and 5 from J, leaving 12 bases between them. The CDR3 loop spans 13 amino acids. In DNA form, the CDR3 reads TGTGCCAGCAGTTCCGGGGTCTTGGACGAGCAGTACTTC. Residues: CASSSGVLDEQYF.

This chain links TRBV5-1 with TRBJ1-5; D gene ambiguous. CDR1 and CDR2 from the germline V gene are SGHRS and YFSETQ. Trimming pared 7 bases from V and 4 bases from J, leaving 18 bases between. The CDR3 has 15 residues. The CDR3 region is CASSSDPWLNQPQHF. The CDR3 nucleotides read TGCGCCAGCTCCTCCGATCCATGGTTGAATCAGCCCCAGCATTTT.

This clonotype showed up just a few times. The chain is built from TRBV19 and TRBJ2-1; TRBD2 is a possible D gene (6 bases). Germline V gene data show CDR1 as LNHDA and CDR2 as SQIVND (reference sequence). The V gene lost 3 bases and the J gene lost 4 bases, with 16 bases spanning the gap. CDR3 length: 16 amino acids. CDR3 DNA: TGTGCCAGTAGTATTCAGCCCGGGGGAGAATACAATGAGCAGTTCTTC. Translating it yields CASSIQPGGEYNEQFF.